This T cell receptor (beta chain) was documented in a study of cytomegalovirus exposure and HLA in healthy donors. Study observations and caveats: TCR beta chains associated with HLA were, in a later analysis, more clonally expanded than equally common others.

As to this clone: Its antigen is unknown.

The PCR had 60 Vbeta and 13 Jbeta primers. Methods used by the authors: Counted up in a later analysis, unique TCR beta chains came to about 80 million, with about 9.9 million shared. Method: immunoSEQ multiplex PCR; TCRdb's copy keeps in-frame clones and lacks some. V and J calls and clone size are as listed in that table; D and trimming were resolved from the DNA. The sample table includes tens of thousands of clones. CDR3 length: 15 amino acids. With V trimmed by 3 bases and J by 7 bases, 5 bases remained unmatched. CDR1 and CDR2 (germline): SSHAT, FNYEAQ (reference sequence). The chain is built from TRBV7-7 and TRBJ2-1; 11 nucleotides line up with TRBD1. This sequence was found in a girl under 18 in good health and CMV-seropositive. Sequencing input: PBMCs. Here the CDR3 reads CASSLDRGPPNEQFF. CDR3 DNA sequence: TGTGCCAGCAGCTTGGACAGGGGGCCCCCGAATGAGCAGTTCTTC.